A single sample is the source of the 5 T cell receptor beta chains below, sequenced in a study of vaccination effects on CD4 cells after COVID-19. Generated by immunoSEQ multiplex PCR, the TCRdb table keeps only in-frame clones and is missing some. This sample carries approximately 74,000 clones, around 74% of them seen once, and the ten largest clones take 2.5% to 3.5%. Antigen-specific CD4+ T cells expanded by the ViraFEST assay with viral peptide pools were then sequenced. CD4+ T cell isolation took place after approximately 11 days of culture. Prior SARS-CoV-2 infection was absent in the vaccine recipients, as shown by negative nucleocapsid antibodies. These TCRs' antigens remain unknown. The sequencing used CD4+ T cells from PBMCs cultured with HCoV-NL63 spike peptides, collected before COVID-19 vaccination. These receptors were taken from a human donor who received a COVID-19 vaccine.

CDR3 in amino acids: CATKGSNTEAFF. CDR3 nucleotide sequence: TGTGCCACCAAAGGGTCGAACACTGAAGCTTTCTTT. The genes are TRBV24-1 and TRBJ1-1, with D uncertain. CDR1 is KGHDR and CDR2 is SFDVKD in the germline V gene. V was cut by 8 bases and J by 1 base, with 7 bases left in between. The CDR3 spans 12 residues.

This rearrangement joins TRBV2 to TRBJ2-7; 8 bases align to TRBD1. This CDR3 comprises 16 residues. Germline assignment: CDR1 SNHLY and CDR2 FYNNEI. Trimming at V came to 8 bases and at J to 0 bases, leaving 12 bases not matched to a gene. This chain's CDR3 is CASGGLGQGYSYEQYV. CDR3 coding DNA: TGTGCCAGCGGGGGACTTGGACAGGGATACTCCTACGAGCAGTACGTC.

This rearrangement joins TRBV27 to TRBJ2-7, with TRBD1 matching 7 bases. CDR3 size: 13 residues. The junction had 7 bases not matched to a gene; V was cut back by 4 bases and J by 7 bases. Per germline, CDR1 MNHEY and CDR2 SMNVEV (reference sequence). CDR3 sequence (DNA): TGTGCCAGCAGTTCTGCACAGGGGCGGGAGCAGTACGTC. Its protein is CASSSAQGREQYV.

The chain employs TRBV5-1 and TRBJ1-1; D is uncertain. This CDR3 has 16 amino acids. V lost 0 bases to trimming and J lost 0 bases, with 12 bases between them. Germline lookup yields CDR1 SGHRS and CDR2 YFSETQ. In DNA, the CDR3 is TGCGCCAGCAGCTTGGGACACATAGGCCTGAACACTGAAGCTTTCTTT. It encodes CASSLGHIGLNTEAFF.

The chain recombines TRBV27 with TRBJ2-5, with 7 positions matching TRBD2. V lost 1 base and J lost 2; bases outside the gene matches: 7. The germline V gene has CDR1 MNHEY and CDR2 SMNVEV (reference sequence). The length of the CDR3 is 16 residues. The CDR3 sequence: CASSLLTSLRQETQYF. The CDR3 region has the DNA TGTGCCAGCAGTTTATTGACTAGCCTAAGGCAAGAGACCCAGTACTTC.